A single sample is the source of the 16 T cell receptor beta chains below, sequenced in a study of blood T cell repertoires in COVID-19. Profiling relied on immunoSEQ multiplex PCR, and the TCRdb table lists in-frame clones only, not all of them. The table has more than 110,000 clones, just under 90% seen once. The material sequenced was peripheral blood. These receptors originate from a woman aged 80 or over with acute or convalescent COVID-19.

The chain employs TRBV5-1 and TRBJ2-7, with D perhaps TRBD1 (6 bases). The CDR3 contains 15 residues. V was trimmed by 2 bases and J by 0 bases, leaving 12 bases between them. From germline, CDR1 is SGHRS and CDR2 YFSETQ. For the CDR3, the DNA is TGCGCCAGCAGCTTAGGGGCCAGGGGCTCCTACGAGCAGTACTTC. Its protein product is CASSLGARGSYEQYF.

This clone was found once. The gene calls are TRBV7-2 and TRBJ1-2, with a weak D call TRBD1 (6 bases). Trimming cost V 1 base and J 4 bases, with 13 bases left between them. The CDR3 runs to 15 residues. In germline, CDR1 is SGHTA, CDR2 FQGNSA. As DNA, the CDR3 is TGTGCCAGCAGCTTAGGCAGTGGGGGGGCCTATGGCTACACCTTC. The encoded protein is CASSLGSGGAYGYTF.

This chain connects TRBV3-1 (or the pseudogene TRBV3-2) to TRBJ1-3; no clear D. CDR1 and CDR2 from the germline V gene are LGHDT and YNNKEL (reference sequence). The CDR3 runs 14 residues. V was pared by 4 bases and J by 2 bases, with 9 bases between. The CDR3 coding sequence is TGTGCCAGCAGCCTCCAAACAGCTGGAAACACCATATATTTT. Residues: CASSLQTAGNTIYF.

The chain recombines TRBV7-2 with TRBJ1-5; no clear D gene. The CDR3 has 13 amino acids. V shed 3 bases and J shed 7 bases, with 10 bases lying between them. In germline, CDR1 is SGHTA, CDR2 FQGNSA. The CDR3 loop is CASSFSQMQPQHF. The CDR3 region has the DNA TGTGCCAGCAGCTTCTCCCAGATGCAGCCCCAGCATTTT.

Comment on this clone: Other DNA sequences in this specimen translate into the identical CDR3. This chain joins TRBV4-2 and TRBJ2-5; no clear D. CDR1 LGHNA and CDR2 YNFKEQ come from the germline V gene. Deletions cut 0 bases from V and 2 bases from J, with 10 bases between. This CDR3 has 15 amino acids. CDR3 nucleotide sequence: TGTGCCAGCAGCCAAGATAGGCAGGTTCAAGAGACCCAGTACTTC. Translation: CASSQDRQVQETQYF.

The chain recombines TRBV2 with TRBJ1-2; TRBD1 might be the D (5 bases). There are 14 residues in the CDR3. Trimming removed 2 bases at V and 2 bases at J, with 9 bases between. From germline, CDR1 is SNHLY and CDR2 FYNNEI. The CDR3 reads CASSEYQGNYGYTF. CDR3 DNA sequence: TGTGCCAGCAGTGAATACCAGGGCAACTATGGCTACACCTTC.

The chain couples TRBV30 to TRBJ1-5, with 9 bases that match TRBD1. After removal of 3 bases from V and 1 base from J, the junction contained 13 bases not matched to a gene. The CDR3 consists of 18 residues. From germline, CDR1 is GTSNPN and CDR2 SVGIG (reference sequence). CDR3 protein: CAWRGGQGISESNQPQHF. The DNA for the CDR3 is TGTGCCTGGAGAGGCGGACAGGGGATAAGCGAAAGCAATCAGCCCCAGCATTTT.

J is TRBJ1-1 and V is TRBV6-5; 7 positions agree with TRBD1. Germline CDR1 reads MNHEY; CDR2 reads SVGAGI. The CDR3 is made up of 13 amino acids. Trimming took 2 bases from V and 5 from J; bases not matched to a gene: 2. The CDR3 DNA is TGTGCCAGCAGTTACAGGGGGCGGACTGAAGCTTTCTTT. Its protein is CASSYRGRTEAFF.

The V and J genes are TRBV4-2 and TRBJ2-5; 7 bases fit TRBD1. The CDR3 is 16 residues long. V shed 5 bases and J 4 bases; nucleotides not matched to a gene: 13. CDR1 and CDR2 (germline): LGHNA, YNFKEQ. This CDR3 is CASSSPPGQSIETQYF. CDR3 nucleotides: TGTGCCAGCAGCTCGCCCCCGGGACAGTCGATAGAGACCCAGTACTTC.

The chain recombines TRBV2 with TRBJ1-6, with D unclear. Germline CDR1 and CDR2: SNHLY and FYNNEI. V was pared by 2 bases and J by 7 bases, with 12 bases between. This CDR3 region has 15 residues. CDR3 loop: CASSEYGLENSPLHF. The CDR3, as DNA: TGTGCCAGCAGTGAATACGGACTAGAGAATTCACCCCTCCACTTT.

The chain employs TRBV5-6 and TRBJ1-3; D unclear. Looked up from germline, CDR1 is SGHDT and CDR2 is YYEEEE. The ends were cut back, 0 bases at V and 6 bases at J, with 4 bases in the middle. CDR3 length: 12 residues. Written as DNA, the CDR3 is TGTGCCAGCAGCTTGGCCCAAAACACCATATATTTT. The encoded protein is CASSLAQNTIYF.

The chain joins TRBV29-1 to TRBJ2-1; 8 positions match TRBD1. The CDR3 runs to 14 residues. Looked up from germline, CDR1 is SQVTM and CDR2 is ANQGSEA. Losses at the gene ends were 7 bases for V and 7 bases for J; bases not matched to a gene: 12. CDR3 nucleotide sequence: TGCAGCGGCGCTCGTCAGGGGGCCGGGAATGAGCAGTTCTTC. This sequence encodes CSGARQGAGNEQFF.

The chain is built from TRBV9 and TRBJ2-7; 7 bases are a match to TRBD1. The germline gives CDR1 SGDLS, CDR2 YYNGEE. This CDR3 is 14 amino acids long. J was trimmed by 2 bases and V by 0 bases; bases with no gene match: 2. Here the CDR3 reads CASSVGDSPYEQYF. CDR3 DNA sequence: TGTGCCAGCAGCGTAGGGGACAGCCCCTACGAGCAGTACTTC. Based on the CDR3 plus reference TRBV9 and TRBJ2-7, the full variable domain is DSGVTQTPKHLITATGQRVTLRCSPRSGDLSVYWYQQSLDQGLQFLIQYYNGEERAKGNILERFSAQQFPDLHSELNLSSLELGDSALYFCASSVGDSPYEQYFGPGTRLTVT.

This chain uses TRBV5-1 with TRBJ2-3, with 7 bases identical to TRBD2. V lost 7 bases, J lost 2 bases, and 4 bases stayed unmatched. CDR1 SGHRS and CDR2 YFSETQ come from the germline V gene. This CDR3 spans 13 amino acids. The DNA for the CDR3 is TGCGCCAGCTGGGACTACGCCACAGATACGCAGTATTTT. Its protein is CASWDYATDTQYF.

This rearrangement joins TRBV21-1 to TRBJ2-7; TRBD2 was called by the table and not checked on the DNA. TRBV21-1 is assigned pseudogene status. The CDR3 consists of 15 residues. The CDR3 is CASSLGPRGAYEQYF. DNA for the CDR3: TGTGCCAGCAGCCTCGGGCCACGGGGGGCCTACGAGCAGTACTTC.

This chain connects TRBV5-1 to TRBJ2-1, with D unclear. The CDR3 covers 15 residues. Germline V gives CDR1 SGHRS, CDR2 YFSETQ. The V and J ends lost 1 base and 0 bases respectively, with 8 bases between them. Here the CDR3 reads CASSLMAPSYNEQFF. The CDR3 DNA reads TGCGCCAGCAGCTTGATGGCTCCCTCCTACAATGAGCAGTTCTTC. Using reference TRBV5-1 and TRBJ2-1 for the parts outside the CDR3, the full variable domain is KAGVTQTPRYLIKTRGQQVTLSCSPISGHRSVSWYQQTPGQGLQFLFEYFSETQRNKGNFPGRFSGRQFSNSRSEMNVSTLELGDSALYLCASSLMAPSYNEQFFGPGTRLTVL.